This passage covers 18 T cell receptor beta chains from one sample sequenced in a study of long-term antiretroviral therapy in people with HIV. This was the immunoSEQ v3.0 assay at survey level. The table came from immunoSEQ multiplex PCR; TCRdb's copy has only in-frame clones and leaves some out. Of about 35,000 clones listed, around 79% are singletons. Specimen: unsorted PBMCs, collected 3 years after starting antiretroviral therapy. These receptors were taken from a man aged 45-65 years with HIV.

The rearrangement joins TRBV11-2 to TRBJ1-1; TRBD1 is a possible D gene (5 bases). Deletions cut 3 bases from V and 7 bases from J, with 21 bases between. The germline V gene has CDR1 SGHAT and CDR2 FQNNGV. CDR3 length equals 16 residues. CDR3 sequence reads: CASSFGPLLTRDEAFF. The CDR3 DNA is TGTGCCAGCAGCTTTGGACCCCTTCTTACCAGGGATGAAGCTTTCTTT.

The V call is TRBV7-9, the J call TRBJ2-1; perhaps D is TRBD1 or TRBD2 (5 bases each). This CDR3 spans 15 amino acids. Germline V gene sequence: CDR1 SEHNR, CDR2 FQNEAQ (reference sequence). The V end was cut by 5 bases, the J end by 8 bases, with 19 bases between. DNA for the CDR3: TGTGCCAGCAGCGCCACGGGACCTACCCGCCATGAGCAGTTCTTC. It translates to CASSATGPTRHEQFF.

The chain employs TRBV19 and TRBJ2-4; D is unresolved. The CDR3 covers 16 residues. CDR1 and CDR2 from the germline V gene are LNHDA and SQIVND (reference sequence). The ends were cut back, 1 base at V and 3 bases at J, with 13 bases in the middle. The CDR3 DNA reads as TGTGCCAGTAGTATAGGTGTGGGTAGGGTCAAAAACATTCAGTACTTC. This gives the protein CASSIGVGRVKNIQYF.

This rearrangement joins TRBV7-6 to TRBJ2-3; D assignment may be TRBD1 or TRBD2 (5 bases each). CDR3 length: 15 amino acids. Trimming stripped 1 base from V and 6 bases from J, with 14 bases between. In germline, CDR1 is SGHVS, CDR2 FNYEAQ. Written as DNA, the CDR3 is TGTGCCAGCAGCTTAGTTTCCTCGGGACGCGATACGCAGTATTTT. This codes for CASSLVSSGRDTQYF.

This clone was observed a handful of times. CDR3 DNA sequence: TGTGCCATCAGCCGACAGGGGGCCTCCTACGAGCAGTACTTC. Its protein product is CAISRQGASYEQYF. The rearrangement links TRBV10-3 to TRBJ2-7, with TRBD1 matching 10 bases. V shed 6 bases and J 0 bases; nucleotides not matched to a gene: 2. There are 14 residues in the CDR3. Germline lookup yields CDR1 ENHRY and CDR2 SYGVKD.

This chain uses TRBV5-4 with TRBJ1-6; D unclear. Germline CDR1 is SGHNT and CDR2 is YYREEE (reference sequence). Trimming pared 0 bases from V and 1 base from J, leaving 8 bases between. The CDR3 extends over 16 amino acids. CDR3 loop: CASSLGAGSYNSPLHF. The DNA of the CDR3 is TGTGCCAGCAGCTTGGGAGCCGGGTCCTATAATTCACCCCTCCACTTT.

V is TRBV28 and J is TRBJ2-3, with 9 bases that match TRBD2. Germline CDR1 reads MDHEN; CDR2 reads SYDVKM. The CDR3 spans 16 residues. Trimming at V came to 1 base and at J to 0 bases, leaving 2 bases not matched to a gene. The CDR3 is CASSLFTSGSTDTQYF. DNA for the CDR3: TGTGCCAGCAGTTTATTTACTAGCGGGAGCACAGATACGCAGTATTTT.

This chain uses TRBV11-2 with TRBJ2-1; D remains ambiguous. The V and J ends lost 5 bases and 10 bases respectively, with 15 bases between them. CDR1 is SGHAT and CDR2 is FQNNGV in the germline V gene. The CDR3 length is 13 residues. In DNA form, the CDR3 reads TGTGCCAGCAGCGCGACCAACGGCAGGGAGCAGTTCTTC. Translating gives CASSATNGREQFF.

V gene TRBV5-1 combines with J gene TRBJ2-3, with TRBD1 as a possible D gene (6 bases). There are 14 residues in the CDR3. The V and J ends lost 3 bases and 0 bases respectively, with 8 bases between them. In germline, CDR1 is SGHRS, CDR2 YFSETQ. The CDR3 region has the DNA TGCGCCAGCAGCTCTACAGGGAGCACAGATACGCAGTATTTT. Translated: CASSSTGSTDTQYF.

The chain joins TRBV30 to TRBJ1-2; 10 bases align to TRBD1. The CDR3 consists of 14 residues. CDR1 is GTSNPN, CDR2 SVGIG, per germline (reference sequence). The J segment lost 5 bases and the V segment lost 2 bases, leaving 5 bases of the junction unmatched. CDR3 protein: CAWSPGQGGYGYTF. CDR3 nucleotide sequence: TGTGCCTGGAGTCCCGGACAGGGGGGGTATGGCTACACCTTC.

V gene TRBV5-4 combines with J gene TRBJ1-2; 9 bases align to TRBD1. Germline V lookup: CDR1 SGHNT, CDR2 YYREEE (reference sequence). J gave up 1 base and V 0 bases, and 1 base lay outside the gene matches. The CDR3 is 15 residues long. The CDR3 region is CASSLDRGRNYGYTF. The CDR3 DNA follows: TGTGCCAGCAGCTTGGACAGGGGGCGTAACTATGGCTACACCTTC.

The gene calls are TRBV7-9 and TRBJ1-2; the D gene is possibly TRBD1 (5 bases). Germline-derived CDR1 and CDR2 are SEHNR and FQNEAQ (reference sequence). This CDR3 spans 15 amino acids. The V gene lost 3 bases and the J gene lost 6 bases, with 17 bases spanning the gap. The CDR3 spells CASSFRDGFGNGYTF. In DNA, the CDR3 is TGTGCCAGCAGCTTCCGGGACGGCTTCGGTAATGGCTACACCTTC.

This clone was observed a handful of times. This chain joins TRBV5-1 and TRBJ2-3, with D perhaps matching TRBD1 or TRBD2 (6 bases each). CDR1 is SGHRS and CDR2 is YFSETQ in the germline V gene. The CDR3 sequence is 15 residues long. The germline V and J ends were trimmed by 4 bases and 6 bases, with 18 bases remaining between them. The DNA of the CDR3 is TGCGCCAGCAGCCCGGAGGGGGGAAAGTGGGATACGCAGTATTTT. As protein: CASSPEGGKWDTQYF.

The V call is TRBV6-1, the J call TRBJ1-2, with no clear D. Between the trimmed V and J ends, which lost 7 bases and 0 bases, there was a span of 15 bases. The CDR3 length is 15 residues. Germline loops: CDR1 MNHNS, CDR2 SASEGT. The CDR3 reads CASNDKATANYGYTF. CDR3 bases: TGTGCCAGCAACGATAAAGCAACAGCTAACTATGGCTACACCTTC.

Concerning this clone itself: The junction shows a germline mismatch at one end, possibly a read error. The chain carries TRBV5-4 and TRBJ2-6; 9 bases are shared with TRBD1. The CDR3 is 17 residues long. Germline CDR1 is SGHNT and CDR2 is YYREEE (reference sequence). In DNA, the CDR3 is TGTGCCAGCACCTTGGGGACAGGGCCCTCTGGGGCCAACGTCCTGACTTTC. It yields the protein CASTLGTGPSGANVLTF.

This chain joins TRBV11-3 and TRBJ2-7; D possibly corresponds to TRBD2 (6 bases). The length of the CDR3 is 16 residues. The germline gives CDR1 SGHNT, CDR2 YENEEA. V dropped 4 bases and J dropped 3 bases, with 19 bases sitting between them. DNA for the CDR3: TGTGCCAGCAGCTCTAGCGCAGGAGAGATTGGCTACGAGCAGTACTTC. Translating gives CASSSSAGEIGYEQYF.

This clone was seen a handful of times. The DNA of the CDR3 is TGTGCCATCAGGGGAAGCGGGAGGGGCGACGAGCAGTACTTC. Translated, it gives CAIRGSGRGDEQYF. This chain uses TRBV10-3 with TRBJ2-7, with 10 bases matching TRBD2. The CDR3 runs to 14 residues. The V gene's germline CDR1 is ENHRY and CDR2 SYGVKD. With V trimmed by 6 bases and J by 5 bases, 7 bases remained unmatched.

The V call is TRBV29-1, the J call TRBJ1-2, with D unresolved. Germline CDR1 reads SQVTM; CDR2 reads ANQGSEA. Trimming took 5 bases from V and 8 from J, leaving 18 bases between them. The length of the CDR3 is 13 residues. The CDR3 sequence: CSVRSGTRGGYTF. The CDR3 coding sequence is TGCAGCGTTAGATCCGGAACCAGAGGAGGCTACACCTTC.